The 6 T cell receptor beta chains below come from one sample, sequenced in a study of CD8 T cells in ankylosing spondylitis. Each CDR3 protein gets one entry after TCRdb re-called the 5' RACE reads with MiXCR. Among about 260,000 distinct CDR3 sequences listed, 20% were seen once. Sequences were obtained from blood, either unsorted or a sorted T cell fraction (not recorded which). These receptors all come from a male donor with ankylosing spondylitis or in good health (not recorded which).

V gene TRBV28 combines with J gene TRBJ2-7; unclear D gene. Between the trimmed V and J ends, which lost 6 bases and 3 bases, there was a span of 6 bases. CDR3 size: 11 residues. Per germline, CDR1 MDHEN and CDR2 SYDVKM. CDR3 DNA: TGTGCCAGCAGCTCAATCTACGAGCAGTACGTC. It is translated as CASSSIYEQYV.

This clonotype has a handful of counts. This chain uses TRBV12-3 or TRBV12-4 with TRBJ2-5, with D perhaps matching TRBD1 or TRBD2 (5 bases each). This CDR3 region has 17 residues. Trimming cost V 7 bases and J 0 bases, with 21 bases left between them. CDR3 in amino acids: CASNRPPRDGYQETQYF. In DNA, the CDR3 is TGTGCCAGCAACCGTCCTCCCAGGGACGGGTACCAAGAGACCCAGTACTTC.

The rearrangement links TRBV7-9 to TRBJ2-3, with D tentatively TRBD2 (6 bases). Germline V CDR1 and CDR2: SEHNR, FQNEAQ (reference sequence). The length of the CDR3 is 16 residues. V dropped 4 bases and J dropped 2 bases, with 16 bases sitting between them. For the CDR3, the DNA is TGTGCCAGCAGCTCCACCGCGGGGAAAGTCACAGATACGCAGTATTTT. It translates to CASSSTAGKVTDTQYF.

This clonotype was observed a few times. The rearrangement joins TRBV6-1 to TRBJ2-2, with D possibly matching TRBD1 (5 bases). CDR3 length: 17 residues. Trimming stripped 6 bases from V and 1 base from J, with 18 bases between. The germline V gene encodes CDR1 MNHNS and CDR2 SASEGT. In DNA, the CDR3 is TGTGCCAGCAGGAAACCCCGGGCAGGGATGAACACCGGGGAGCTGTTTTTT. Its protein is CASRKPRAGMNTGELFF.

This clonotype was detected ten times or more. This chain joins TRBV12-3 or TRBV12-4 and TRBJ2-1, with D perhaps matching TRBD2 (6 bases). CDR3 length: 16 amino acids. V shed 1 base and J shed 9 bases, with 19 bases lying between them. This CDR3 reads CASSLVPQEGLGEQFF. DNA for the CDR3: TGTGCCAGCAGTTTAGTTCCGCAGGAGGGCCTCGGTGAGCAGTTCTTC.

This clonotype came up a few times. The genes are TRBV12-3 or TRBV12-4 and TRBJ2-3; possibly TRBD1 or TRBD2 for D (5 bases each). This CDR3 is built from 13 residues. Trimming cost V 2 bases and J 10 bases, with 13 bases left between them. The CDR3 DNA sequence: TGTGCCAGCAGTTTAAAATTGCAGGGACCGCAGTATTTT. It specifies CASSLKLQGPQYF.